Below are 20 T cell receptor beta chains sequenced from a single sample in a study of blood T cells in healthy people across ages. For the second PCR, which ran for 7 to 11 cycles, a sample-barcoded 5' primer and a J-beta primer mix were used. TCRdb ran MiXCR on the 5' RACE reads and lists one entry per CDR3 protein. The data show around 1,100,000 distinct CDR3 sequences, around two fifths seen once. Sequenced input: blood. The receptors shown here come from a man aged 18 to 29 in good health.

This clonotype was seen repeatedly, ten times or more. The rearrangement joins TRBV14 to TRBJ2-4; D remains unclear. CDR3 size: 11 residues. The V end lost 0 bases, the J end lost 8 bases, and 2 bases lay between the germline ends. Germline V gene sequence: CDR1 SGHDN, CDR2 FVKESK. CDR3 loop: CASSQDDIQYF. The CDR3 bases are TGTGCCAGCAGCCAAGATGACATTCAGTACTTC.

The chain employs TRBV7-9 and TRBJ1-6, with TRBD1 identical over 10 bases. CDR3 length equals 15 residues. Trimming at V came to 3 bases and at J to 9 bases, leaving 5 bases not matched to a gene. Germline CDR1 is SEHNR and CDR2 is FQNEAQ (reference sequence). The CDR3 DNA reads TGTGCCAGCAGCTTCCACCGGGACAGGGGTTCACCCCTCCACTTT. Its translation is CASSFHRDRGSPLHF.

The V and J genes are TRBV5-4 and TRBJ2-1, with TRBD1 identical over 9 bases. The junction had 9 bases not matched to a gene; V was cut back by 4 bases and J by 1 base. Germline loops: CDR1 SGHNT, CDR2 YYREEE (reference sequence). CDR3 length: 17 residues. The CDR3 DNA is TGTGCCAGCAGCCTCCGACAGGGGGAAGGGTCCTACAATGAGCAGTTCTTC. Its protein is CASSLRQGEGSYNEQFF.

The chain links TRBV20-1 to TRBJ1-1; no reliable D call. V lost 4 bases and J 7 bases, leaving 19 bases between the germline ends. This CDR3 region has 14 residues. Germline CDR1 is DFQATT and CDR2 is SNEGSKA (reference sequence). The CDR3 loop reads CSANSRDITFEAFF. The CDR3 DNA is TGCAGTGCTAACTCCCGGGATATAACGTTTGAAGCTTTCTTT.

The genes are TRBV20-1 and TRBJ2-5; 8 bases match TRBD2. The junction had 16 bases not matched to a gene; V was cut back by 5 bases and J by 11 bases. CDR3 length: 14 amino acids. Germline values: CDR1 DFQATT, CDR2 SNEGSKA (reference sequence). CDR3 amino acids: CSAPTSGSMNEQYF. The DNA of the CDR3 is TGCAGTGCTCCTACTAGCGGCTCAATGAATGAGCAGTACTTC.

About this clonotype: One end of the junction is discordant with germline, which a read error may explain. The chain's CDR3 is CSAPRGTNRPQHF. The DNA of the CDR3 is TGCAGTGCACCGAGGGGGACCAATCGGCCCCAGCATTTT. The genes are TRBV20-1 and TRBJ1-5; possible D gene TRBD1, 6 bases. Germline-derived CDR1 and CDR2 are DFQATT and SNEGSKA (reference sequence). The length of the CDR3 is 13 residues.

The rearrangement uses TRBV4-1 and TRBJ2-1, with 8 bases lining up with TRBD2. CDR1 and CDR2 (germline): MGHRA, YSYEKL. V lost 5 bases, J lost 7 bases, and 10 bases stayed unmatched. This CDR3 has 15 residues. CDR3 coding DNA: TGCGCCAGCAGCGAGGGACTAGTGTGCTCGAATGAGCAGTTCTTC. It is translated as CASSEGLVCSNEQFF.

This chain links TRBV28 with TRBJ1-6; weak D call: TRBD1 (5 bases). This CDR3 is built from 14 residues. CDR1 and CDR2 (germline): MDHEN, SYDVKM. Deletions cut 6 bases from V and 10 bases from J, with 16 bases between. This chain's CDR3 is CASSWGGTLSPLHF. The DNA of the CDR3 is TGTGCCAGCAGCTGGGGGGGGACGTTATCACCCCTCCACTTT.

The J gene is TRBJ1-1, the V gene TRBV24-1; a weak D match, TRBD1 (5 bases). Trimming removed 7 bases at V and 7 bases at J, with 18 bases between. This CDR3 contains 14 residues. Looked up from germline, CDR1 is KGHDR and CDR2 is SFDVKD. CDR3 coding DNA: TGTGCCACCAGGCCTGGGGCCGAGAGTAATGAAGCTTTCTTT. Protein sequence: CATRPGAESNEAFF.

This clonotype was seen once. The chain uses TRBV28 and TRBJ2-1; D unresolved. Looked up from germline, CDR1 is MDHEN and CDR2 is SYDVKM. Trimming removed 1 base from V and 2 bases from J, with 12 bases in between. The CDR3 runs 16 residues. This chain's CDR3 is CASSLSGSSAYNEQFF. The CDR3 nucleotides are TGTGCCAGCAGTTTATCTGGGTCCTCCGCCTACAATGAGCAGTTCTTC.

This clonotype appeared a few times. The J gene is TRBJ1-5, the V gene TRBV12-3 or TRBV12-4; D remains unclear. Trimming took off 5 bases at V and 3 bases at J, with 14 bases between the two ends. This CDR3 comprises 15 residues. The CDR3 region has the DNA TGTGCCAGCAGTCCTAACCGGGGTTCCAATCAGCCCCAGCATTTT. This translates into CASSPNRGSNQPQHF.

As to this clonotype: A read error may explain this, as a much larger clone is one base away. The chain uses TRBV29-1 and TRBJ2-1; TRBD1 matches 7 bases. The CDR3 is 15 amino acids. The V gene's germline CDR1 is SQVTM and CDR2 ANQGSEA. The CDR3 loop reads CSVEGPDREYNERFF. The DNA for the CDR3 is TGCAGCGTTGAAGGGCCCGACAGGGAGTACAATGAGCGGTTCTTC.

The V call is TRBV6-6, the J call TRBJ2-6; TRBD1 agrees at 7 bases. V lost 8 bases, J lost 0 bases, and 10 bases stayed unmatched. Germline V lookup: CDR1 MNHNY, CDR2 SVGAGI (reference sequence). The CDR3 is made up of 17 amino acids. CDR3 sequence reads: CASSQDRTFSGANVLTF. The CDR3, as DNA: TGTGCCAGCTCACAGGACAGGACTTTCTCTGGGGCCAACGTCCTGACTTTC.

With regard to this clonotype: An end of the junction differs from the germline gene, which may be a read error. V usage is TRBV2 and J usage is TRBJ2-3, with a possible D match to TRBD2 (5 bases). Germline-derived CDR1 and CDR2 are SNHLY and FYNNEI. This CDR3 is built from 18 residues. The CDR3 DNA reads TGTGCCAGCAGTGTTAACAGTCAATGGCGCTCTAGCACAGAGACGCAGTATTTT. Translated: CASSVNSQWRSSTETQYF.

The chain couples TRBV27 to TRBJ1-5; 7 positions match TRBD1. The CDR3 totals 17 residues. Germline-derived CDR1 and CDR2 are MNHEY and SMNVEV (reference sequence). V was clipped by 4 bases and J by 0 bases; unmatched bases: 9. The CDR3 sequence: CASSSKDRSDSNQPQHF. In DNA form, the CDR3 reads TGTGCCAGCAGTTCCAAGGACAGGTCGGATAGCAATCAGCCCCAGCATTTT.

CDR3 sequence (DNA): TGTGCCAGCAGCGTAGGGAGGGGACAGGACACTGAAGCTTTCTTT. The encoded protein is CASSVGRGQDTEAFF. The chain joins TRBV9 to TRBJ1-1, with 8 nucleotides matching TRBD1. Germline trimming cut 0 bases from V and 3 bases from J; bases unmatched to any gene: 4. This CDR3 region has 15 residues. Germline CDR1 is SGDLS and CDR2 is YYNGEE.

This clonotype has only a few counts. The chain employs TRBV6-5 and TRBJ2-5, with D perhaps matching TRBD1 or TRBD2 (5 bases each). The CDR3 totals 15 residues. Trimming took 5 bases from V and 4 from J, leaving 17 bases between them. Germline-derived CDR1 and CDR2 are MNHEY and SVGAGI. The CDR3 sequence: CASSTSGNRGETQYF. The CDR3 DNA reads as TGTGCCAGCAGTACTTCCGGGAATAGGGGAGAGACCCAGTACTTC.

This clonotype was seen only a few times. This chain connects TRBV4-2 to TRBJ2-1, with a weak D call TRBD2 (5 bases). V dropped 4 bases and J dropped 4 bases, with 32 bases sitting between them. CDR3 length equals 21 residues. The germline gives CDR1 LGHNA, CDR2 YNFKEQ. CDR3 nucleotides: TGTGCCAGCAGCCGACTACGCGGGTTTGTGGGTCTTGCGGGTGAATACAATGAGCAGTTCTTC. As protein: CASSRLRGFVGLAGEYNEQFF.

This clonotype was observed a handful of times. CDR3 loop: CSVGGTSREQYF. CDR3 bases: TGCAGCGTTGGGGGTACTAGCCGAGAGCAGTACTTC. The V call is TRBV29-1, the J call TRBJ2-5; a weak D match, TRBD2 (6 bases). V was trimmed by 4 bases and J by 11 bases, leaving 17 bases between them. Germline V gives CDR1 SQVTM, CDR2 ANQGSEA. The CDR3 spans 12 residues.

This clonotype was picked up one time. The chain uses TRBV9 and TRBJ2-7; D might be TRBD2 (5 bases). The CDR3 consists of 13 residues. The V end was cut by 3 bases, the J end by 3 bases, with 10 bases between. Germline V gene data show CDR1 as SGDLS and CDR2 as YYNGEE. In nucleotides, the CDR3 is TGTGCCAGCAGCGGTGACGGGGACTACGAGCAGTACTTC. This translates into CASSGDGDYEQYF.